This T cell receptor beta chain was identified in a study of T cell responses to AZD1222 COVID-19 vaccine. Broader study findings: Spike was spanned by vaccine-associated CD4 TCRs, with dominance at 160-218 and 743-854. The sample set comprised mostly white British donors with more females, and clonal diversity was possibly underestimated.

Libraries were prepared by immunoSEQ multiplex PCR; TCRdb keeps only in-frame clonotypes and omits some of them. In the table there are some 150,000 clones, roughly 94% of which are singletons. The CDR3 totals 14 residues. Germline loops: CDR1 ENHRY, CDR2 SYGVKD. J gave up 0 bases and V 9 bases, and 4 bases lay outside the gene matches. With respect to this clone: The target antigen is unknown.

Material: peripheral blood, obtained on day 0 of AZD1222 vaccination. This TCR was sampled from an adult in good health. The chain joins TRBV10-3 to TRBJ1-3; 8 nucleotides line up with TRBD1. The CDR3 nucleotides read TGTGCCATGGCAGACAGGGGCTCTGGAAACACCATATATTTT. Translating gives CAMADRGSGNTIYF.